Below, 13 T cell receptor beta chains from the same sample are listed, as sequenced in a study of cytomegalovirus exposure and HLA in healthy donors. PCR used 60 Vbeta primers and 13 Jbeta primers. TCRdb's table, derived via immunoSEQ multiplex PCR, lists solely in-frame clones and lacks some. The data contain some 140,000 clones, more than 70% of them singletons. Sequenced input: PBMCs. The receptors shown here come from a man in his forties in good health and CMV-seronegative.

This clone is a singleton in its sample. The chain couples TRBV2 to TRBJ2-3, with 14 nucleotides matching TRBD2. The CDR3 length is 16 residues. Germline lookup yields CDR1 SNHLY and CDR2 FYNNEI. Losses at the gene ends were 6 bases for V and 3 bases for J; bases not matched to a gene: 5. The CDR3 protein is CASSLGLAGGTDTQYF. In DNA form, the CDR3 reads TGTGCCAGCAGCCTTGGACTAGCGGGAGGTACAGATACGCAGTATTTT.

Here the CDR3 reads CASSADRAEEQYF. The CDR3 DNA sequence: TGTGCCAGCAGCGCCGACAGGGCGGAAGAGCAGTACTTC. V is TRBV9 and J is TRBJ2-7; 7 nucleotides agree with TRBD1. The V gene end was trimmed by 3 bases and the J gene end by 7 bases; junction bases not matched to a gene: 7. This CDR3 comprises 13 residues. The germline V gene has CDR1 SGDLS and CDR2 YYNGEE.

This clone was seen only a few times. The chain recombines TRBV5-5 with TRBJ2-7; D perhaps matches TRBD2 (5 bases). CDR1 is SGHKS, CDR2 YYEKEE, per germline (reference sequence). V was shortened by 1 base and J by 4 bases, with 18 bases between the two germline ends. The CDR3 sequence is 16 residues long. The CDR3 loop is CASSLRTRALEYEQYF. Here the CDR3 DNA reads TGTGCCAGCAGCTTGAGAACTAGAGCCTTAGAATACGAGCAGTACTTC.

Here the CDR3 reads CASSPGQGNGYTF. The CDR3 nucleotides read TGTGCCAGCAGCCCGGGACAGGGGAACGGCTACACCTTC. The rearrangement joins TRBV7-3 to TRBJ1-2, with 10 bases fitting TRBD1. The CDR3 totals 13 residues. The V gene end was trimmed by 5 bases and the J gene end by 8 bases; junction bases not matched to a gene: 5. Germline CDR1 reads SGHTA; CDR2 reads FQGTGA.

The chain links TRBV28 to TRBJ1-4; perhaps TRBD1 as D (5 bases). The CDR3 extends over 13 amino acids. Germline V gene data show CDR1 as MDHEN and CDR2 as SYDVKM. With 6 bases removed from V and 4 bases from J, the gap between germline ends came to 9 bases. This CDR3 is CASSDSHNEKLFF. CDR3 nucleotide sequence: TGTGCCAGCAGCGACAGCCATAATGAAAAACTGTTTTTT.

The CDR3 loop reads CASRRTGENTEAFF. For the CDR3, the DNA is TGTGCCAGCCGAAGGACAGGGGAGAACACTGAAGCTTTCTTT. V and J are TRBV2 and TRBJ1-1; 9 bases are shared with TRBD1. The CDR3 covers 14 residues. With 8 bases clipped from V and 1 base from J, the junction kept 5 bases outside the gene matches. CDR1 and CDR2 from the germline V gene are SNHLY and FYNNEI. Variable domain in full (rest from reference TRBV2 and TRBJ1-1): EPEVTQTPSHQVTQMGQEVILRCVPISNHLYFYWYRQILGQKVEFLVSFYNNEISEKSEIFDDQFSVERPDGSNFTLKIRSTKLEDSAMYFCASRRTGENTEAFFGQGTRLTVV.

The V call is TRBV5-4, the J call TRBJ2-4; the D is unclear. V was cut by 0 bases and J by 3 bases, with 7 bases left in between. CDR1 SGHNT and CDR2 YYREEE come from the germline V gene (reference sequence). The CDR3 covers 14 residues. The CDR3 nucleotides are TGTGCCAGCAGCTTGGGGGCCGACAAAAACATTCAGTACTTC. Amino acids: CASSLGADKNIQYF.

The CDR3 loop is CASSTGDTQYF. The CDR3 nucleotides are TGTGCCAGCAGTACCGGGGATACGCAGTATTTT. This chain joins TRBV6-6 and TRBJ2-3; D unclear. The CDR3 sequence is 11 residues long. Trimming removed 5 bases from V and 6 bases from J, with 6 bases in between. The germline V gene has CDR1 MNHNY and CDR2 SVGAGI (reference sequence).

The rearrangement uses TRBV7-9 and TRBJ2-4; D ambiguous. Germline assignment: CDR1 SEHNR and CDR2 FQNEAQ (reference sequence). The ends were cut back, 2 bases at V and 9 bases at J, with 11 bases in the middle. The CDR3 sequence is 13 residues long. CDR3 residues: CASSLQSGSIQYF. The CDR3 DNA sequence: TGTGCCAGCAGCTTACAGTCAGGATCCATTCAGTACTTC.

This rearrangement joins TRBV28 to TRBJ2-7, with 7 nucleotides matching TRBD2. Trimming cost V 6 bases and J 1 base; bases outside gene matches: 9. CDR1 MDHEN and CDR2 SYDVKM come from the germline V gene. The CDR3 spans 15 residues. The CDR3 here is CASSWGEGGSYEQYF. The DNA for the CDR3 is TGTGCCAGCAGCTGGGGGGAGGGTGGATCCTACGAGCAGTACTTC. Full variable domain (rest looked up from reference TRBV28 and TRBJ2-7): DVKVTQSSRYLVKRTGEKVFLECVQDMDHENMFWYRQDPGLGLRLIYFSYDVKMKEKGDIPEGYSVSREKKERFSLILESASTNQTSMYLCASSWGEGGSYEQYFGPGTRLTVT.

This chain connects TRBV7-8 to TRBJ1-5; TRBD1 might be the D (6 bases). The CDR3 extends over 15 amino acids. V gave up 0 bases and J gave up 4 bases, with 10 bases separating them. The germline CDR1 and CDR2 sequences are SGHVS and FQNEAQ. The CDR3 loop is CASSLAATGNQPQHF. CDR3 sequence (DNA): TGTGCCAGCAGCTTAGCCGCGACAGGAAATCAGCCCCAGCATTTT.

The rearrangement joins TRBV29-1 to TRBJ2-1; TRBD1 is a possible D gene (6 bases). The V end lost 6 bases, the J end lost 4 bases, and 19 bases lay between the germline ends. Per the germline V gene, CDR1 is SQVTM and CDR2 is ANQGSEA. The CDR3 is made up of 15 amino acids. CDR3 DNA: TGCAGCGTGAGAGATCCAGGGGCGCGATACAATGAGCAGTTCTTC. This encodes CSVRDPGARYNEQFF.

The chain links TRBV7-9 to TRBJ1-2; TRBD1 matches 8 bases. This CDR3 contains 14 residues. Unmatched junction bases numbered 8, after V lost 3 bases and J lost 8 bases. CDR1 and CDR2 (germline): SEHNR, FQNEAQ (reference sequence). CDR3 protein: CASSFGDRGAGYTF. The CDR3 nucleotides read TGTGCCAGCAGCTTTGGTGACAGGGGTGCCGGCTACACCTTC.